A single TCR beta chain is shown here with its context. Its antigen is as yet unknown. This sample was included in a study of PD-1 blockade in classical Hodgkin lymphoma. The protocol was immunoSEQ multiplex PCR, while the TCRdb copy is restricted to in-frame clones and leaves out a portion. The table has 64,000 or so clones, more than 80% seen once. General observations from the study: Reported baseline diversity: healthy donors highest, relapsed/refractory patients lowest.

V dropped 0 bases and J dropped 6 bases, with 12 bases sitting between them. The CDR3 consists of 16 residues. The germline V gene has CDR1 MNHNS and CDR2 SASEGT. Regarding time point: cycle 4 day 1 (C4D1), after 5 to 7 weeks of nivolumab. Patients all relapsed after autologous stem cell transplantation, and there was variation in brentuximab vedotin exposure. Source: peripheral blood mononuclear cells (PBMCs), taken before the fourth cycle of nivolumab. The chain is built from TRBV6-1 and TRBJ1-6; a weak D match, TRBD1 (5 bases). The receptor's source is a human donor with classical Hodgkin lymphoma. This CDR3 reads CASSEAWGGANSPLHF. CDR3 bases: TGTGCCAGCAGTGAAGCCTGGGGGGGTGCTAATTCACCCCTCCACTTT.